Sequencing of this TCR beta chain was carried out in a study of OX40 agonist ivuxolimab in advanced cancers. Overall study findings and caveats: At 0.1 to 3.0 mg/kg and by week 6, CD4+ and CD8+ T cells in the blood had expanded clonally.

On this clone: What it binds is unknown.

The protocol was immunoSEQ multiplex PCR, while the TCRdb copy is restricted to in-frame clones and leaves out a portion. The sample carries about 150,000 clones, around 94% recorded once. Germline V gene data show CDR1 as SGHRS and CDR2 as YFSETQ. The junction had 6 bases not matched to a gene; V was cut back by 5 bases and J by 2 bases. This CDR3 contains 14 residues. This chain links TRBV5-1 with TRBJ1-1; the match to TRBD1 covers 7 bases. The sequence was obtained from an adult with an advanced solid tumor such as melanoma, head and neck, liver or kidney cancer. The sample was CD4+ or CD8+ T cells sorted from blood, taken in a trial of the OX40 agonist ivuxolimab. The CDR3 sequence is CASRDQGGNTEAFF. The CDR3, as DNA: TGCGCCAGCAGGGACCAGGGGGGAAACACTGAAGCTTTCTTT.